The clone carrying this T cell receptor beta chain was seen ten or more times. In the original analysis: It was from reference gene primer amplification that nucleated cell counts were estimated. Libraries were prepared by immunoSEQ multiplex PCR; TCRdb keeps only in-frame clonotypes and omits some of them. V, J and clone size are those of that table, while D and trimming were read from the DNA. The sample consists of 140,000 or so clones, about four fifths of them appearing once. The sample belongs to a study of blood T cell repertoires in COVID-19. This sequence was found in a man in his sixties or seventies who had recovered from COVID-19. The sequencing sample was made of peripheral blood.

This chain's CDR3 is CASSVGITHEQYF. The CDR3 DNA is TGTGCCAGCAGCGTCGGGATCACCCACGAGCAGTACTTC. The chain uses TRBV9 and TRBJ2-7; TRBD2 might be the D (5 bases). CDR3 length: 13 amino acids. V lost 2 bases, J lost 5 bases, and 11 bases lay in between. Per germline, CDR1 SGDLS and CDR2 YYNGEE.